This entry lists 28 T cell receptor beta chains sequenced from one sample in a study of T cell changes during pregnancy in multiple sclerosis. Profiling relied on immunoSEQ multiplex PCR, and the TCRdb table lists in-frame clones only, not all of them. Of tens of thousands of clones listed, about 93% are singletons. Material: CD4+ T cells from peripheral blood mononuclear cells, obtained in the first trimester of pregnancy. These receptors were obtained from a female donor with multiple sclerosis, enrolled in a pregnancy study.

This chain links TRBV14 with TRBJ1-1; D unresolved. Trimming shortened V by 6 bases and J by 1 base, and 9 bases separated the two germline ends. The germline CDR1 and CDR2 sequences are SGHDN and FVKESK. This CDR3 is 13 amino acids long. In nucleotides, the CDR3 is TGTGCCAGCAGTCGCTTCGGGAACACTGAAGCTTTCTTT. Protein: CASSRFGNTEAFF.

This clone was detected only once. The chain joins TRBV15 to TRBJ1-5, with D tentatively TRBD1 (6 bases). The CDR3 sequence is 14 residues long. Germline lookup yields CDR1 LNHNV and CDR2 YYDKDF (reference sequence). Trimming left V 5 bases short and J 9 bases short, with 17 bases between. The CDR3, as DNA: TGTGCCACCAGCCCCCGGACAGCCAGTTGGCCCCAGCATTTT. This translates into CATSPRTASWPQHF.

V usage is TRBV7-2 and J usage is TRBJ1-1, with TRBD1 identical over 7 bases. V lost 3 bases to trimming and J lost 4 bases; unmatched junction nucleotides: 5. The CDR3 length is 14 residues. Germline values: CDR1 SGHTA, CDR2 FQGNSA. CDR3 nucleotides: TGTGCCAGCAGCTTTTCAGGGGGGCGCACTGAAGCTTTCTTT. It encodes CASSFSGGRTEAFF.

This chain connects TRBV19 to TRBJ2-1, with 10 bases aligning to TRBD2. V shed 4 bases, J shed 10 bases, and the junction held 13 bases outside the gene matches. The CDR3 has 16 amino acids. Per the germline V gene, CDR1 is LNHDA and CDR2 is SQIVND (reference sequence). CDR3 amino acids: CASSTPGLAASYEQFF. The CDR3 DNA is TGTGCCAGTAGTACTCCTGGACTAGCGGCCTCCTACGAGCAGTTCTTC.

This chain joins TRBV5-4 and TRBJ1-1; D is uncertain. The CDR3 spans 15 residues. Between the trimmed V and J ends, which lost 3 bases and 4 bases, there was a span of 16 bases. CDR1 and CDR2 from the germline V gene are SGHNT and YYREEE (reference sequence). As DNA, the CDR3 is TGTGCCAGCAGCTCCCCAAACGTACTTGTCACTGAAGCTTTCTTT. Translated, it gives CASSSPNVLVTEAFF.

The chain links TRBV7-3 to TRBJ1-1; weak D call: TRBD1 (6 bases). The CDR3 loop spans 14 amino acids. Trimming stripped 2 bases from V and 3 bases from J, with 10 bases between. Germline V gene data show CDR1 as SGHTA and CDR2 as FQGTGA. The CDR3: CASSLQGQDTEAFF. The CDR3 DNA is TGTGCCAGCAGCTTACAGGGGCAAGACACTGAAGCTTTCTTT.

CDR3 protein: CASSWTRTGVLDTEAFF. The CDR3 region has the DNA TGCGCCAGCAGCTGGACCCGGACAGGGGTTTTGGACACTGAAGCTTTCTTT. The chain carries TRBV5-1 and TRBJ1-1, with 9 bases fitting TRBD1. Germline lookup yields CDR1 SGHRS and CDR2 YFSETQ. The CDR3 is made up of 17 amino acids. Trimming took 3 bases from V and 3 from J; bases not matched to a gene: 12.

The V and J genes are TRBV7-3 and TRBJ2-1; TRBD1 agrees at 9 bases. The CDR3 has 16 amino acids. CDR1 and CDR2 (germline): SGHTA, FQGTGA. After removal of 6 bases from V and 4 bases from J, the junction contained 10 bases not matched to a gene. Here the CDR3 reads CASSSTPGQGYNEQFF. The CDR3 bases are TGTGCCAGCAGTTCAACTCCGGGACAGGGATACAATGAGCAGTTCTTC.

The CDR3 region has the DNA TGTGCCAGTATTCCCAATACTCCCACTGAAGCTTTCTTT. Amino acids: CASIPNTPTEAFF. J is TRBJ1-1 and V is TRBV19; D uncertain. The CDR3 totals 13 residues. Germline V gives CDR1 LNHDA, CDR2 SQIVND (reference sequence). V gave up 7 bases and J gave up 4 bases, with 13 bases separating them. The entire variable domain, with the rest obtained from reference TRBV19 and TRBJ1-1, is as follows: DGGITQSPKYLFRKEGQNVTLSCEQNLNHDAMYWYRQDPGQGLRLIYYSQIVNDFQKGDIAEGYSVSREKKESFPLTVTSAQKNPTAFYLCASIPNTPTEAFFGQGTRLTVV.

This sequence joins TRBV7-9 and TRBJ1-5, with 7 bases identical to TRBD1. V dropped 5 bases and J dropped 15; count of bases not matched to a gene: 10. Germline-derived CDR1 and CDR2 are SEHNR and FQNEAQ (reference sequence). The CDR3 runs 12 residues. The CDR3 DNA is TGTGCCAGCAGCCCAAACAGGGGCCCATGGCATTTT. It encodes CASSPNRGPWHF.

CDR3 DNA: TGTGCCAGCAGCCAAGCAGGGGCCTTCCGATCAAACGAGCAGTACTTC. This codes for CASSQAGAFRSNEQYF. The rearrangement joins TRBV14 to TRBJ2-7, with a possible D match to TRBD1 (6 bases). Germline V lookup: CDR1 SGHDN, CDR2 FVKESK. V lost 1 base to trimming and J lost 5 bases, with 18 bases between them. There are 16 residues in the CDR3.

This clone was picked up a small number of times. The chain is built from TRBV7-2 and TRBJ1-6; possible D gene TRBD1, 6 bases. With 2 bases removed from V and 14 bases from J, the gap between germline ends came to 10 bases. The CDR3 is 12 amino acids. In germline, CDR1 is SGHTA, CDR2 FQGNSA. CDR3 DNA: TGTGCCAGCAGCTTAACAGGGTTCACCCTCCACTTT. It is translated as CASSLTGFTLHF.

This chain links TRBV9 with TRBJ2-3; D possibly corresponds to TRBD1 (5 bases). Trimming shortened V by 3 bases and J by 0 bases, and 14 bases separated the two germline ends. This CDR3 spans 16 amino acids. Looked up from germline, CDR1 is SGDLS and CDR2 is YYNGEE. CDR3 protein: CASSEPLDKSTDTQYF. Written as DNA, the CDR3 is TGTGCCAGCAGCGAGCCCCTGGACAAAAGCACAGATACGCAGTATTTT.

The chain couples TRBV9 to TRBJ2-1; TRBD2 aligns across 16 bases. This CDR3 is 18 amino acids long. Per the germline V gene, CDR1 is SGDLS and CDR2 is YYNGEE. Germline trimming cut 4 bases from V and 3 bases from J; bases unmatched to any gene: 7. This chain's CDR3 is CASSPQGLAGGSYNEQFF. DNA of the CDR3: TGTGCCAGCAGCCCCCAGGGACTAGCGGGGGGGAGCTACAATGAGCAGTTCTTC.

The rearrangement links TRBV7-2 to TRBJ2-3; TRBD2 aligns across 9 bases. With 4 bases clipped from V and 0 bases from J, the junction kept 11 bases outside the gene matches. Germline assignment: CDR1 SGHTA and CDR2 FQGNSA. The CDR3 runs 18 residues. The CDR3 nucleotides are TGTGCCAGCAGCTCACCCAAGCGGGGGGACCCTAGCACAGATACGCAGTATTTT. It encodes CASSSPKRGDPSTDTQYF.

The chain couples TRBV5-1 to TRBJ1-3; D gene ambiguous. V gave up 3 bases and J gave up 7 bases, with 5 bases separating them. The germline V gene has CDR1 SGHRS and CDR2 YFSETQ. The CDR3 loop spans 11 amino acids. CDR3 coding DNA: TGCGCCAGCAGCTACAGTAACACCATATATTTT. Encoded protein: CASSYSNTIYF.

The V and J genes are TRBV19 and TRBJ2-2; TRBD2 aligns across 8 bases. The germline CDR1 and CDR2 sequences are LNHDA and SQIVND (reference sequence). The CDR3 runs to 15 residues. Germline trimming cut 6 bases from V and 4 bases from J; bases unmatched to any gene: 7. The CDR3 region is CASRTGGEVTGELFF. In DNA form, the CDR3 reads TGTGCCAGTAGGACGGGAGGGGAGGTCACCGGGGAGCTGTTTTTT.

This chain connects TRBV11-3 to TRBJ1-1; D not resolved. V was trimmed by 2 bases and J by 5 bases, leaving 9 bases between them. Germline values: CDR1 SGHNT, CDR2 YENEEA. The CDR3 sequence is 13 residues long. Here the CDR3 DNA reads TGTGCCAGCAGCTTAACATCCGATACTGAAGCTTTCTTT. Translated: CASSLTSDTEAFF.

The V call is TRBV5-1, the J call TRBJ1-1; 9 nucleotides align to TRBD1. V shed 5 bases and J 5 bases; nucleotides not matched to a gene: 10. Per the germline V gene, CDR1 is SGHRS and CDR2 is YFSETQ. CDR3 length equals 15 residues. The CDR3: CASSRDRVWKTEAFF. The CDR3 DNA sequence: TGCGCCAGCAGTCGGGACAGGGTTTGGAAGACTGAAGCTTTCTTT. Drawing the rest from reference TRBV5-1 and TRBJ1-1, the complete variable domain is KAGVTQTPRYLIKTRGQQVTLSCSPISGHRSVSWYQQTPGQGLQFLFEYFSETQRNKGNFPGRFSGRQFSNSRSEMNVSTLELGDSALYLCASSRDRVWKTEAFFGQGTRLTVV.

The chain recombines TRBV10-3 with TRBJ1-1; no clear D gene. Germline loops: CDR1 ENHRY, CDR2 SYGVKD. The CDR3 consists of 16 residues. Deletions cut 0 bases from V and 5 bases from J, with 16 bases between. CDR3 residues: CAISESGGRARTEAFF. The CDR3 coding sequence is TGTGCCATCAGTGAGTCAGGAGGGAGGGCCCGAACTGAAGCTTTCTTT.

The gene calls are TRBV25-1 and TRBJ2-5; D is possibly TRBD2 (6 bases). In germline, CDR1 is MGHDK, CDR2 SYGVNS. CDR3 length: 13 amino acids. Trimming took off 9 bases at V and 5 bases at J, with 16 bases between the two ends. The CDR3 reads CARIRNRGETQYF. In nucleotides, the CDR3 is TGTGCCAGAATCCGGAATCGGGGGGAGACCCAGTACTTC.

This clone has just a few counts. The chain combines TRBV19 with TRBJ1-2, with a weak D call TRBD1 (6 bases). V lost 7 bases and J lost 0, with 18 bases in between. The V gene's germline CDR1 is LNHDA and CDR2 SQIVND (reference sequence). This CDR3 is 16 amino acids long. The CDR3 nucleotides read TGTGCCAGTAAACCCATCTCAGGGGTTTCTAACTATGGCTACACCTTC. Its protein is CASKPISGVSNYGYTF.

The J gene is TRBJ1-2, the V gene TRBV6-5; 7 bases agree with TRBD1. The J segment lost 0 bases and the V segment lost 5 bases, leaving 6 bases of the junction unmatched. Germline CDR1 reads MNHEY; CDR2 reads SVGAGI. This CDR3 has 15 residues. The CDR3 is CASSRRGPANYGYTF. As DNA, the CDR3 is TGTGCCAGCAGTCGAAGGGGGCCCGCTAACTATGGCTACACCTTC.

V is TRBV6-1 and J is TRBJ1-6, with D possibly matching TRBD1 (5 bases). CDR3 length: 13 amino acids. CDR1 MNHNS and CDR2 SASEGT come from the germline V gene. V gave up 10 bases and J gave up 6 bases, with 13 bases separating them. CDR3 nucleotide sequence: TGTGCCATCATGACAGCTACTAATTCACCCCTCCACTTT. It is translated as CAIMTATNSPLHF.

V gene TRBV9 combines with J gene TRBJ1-6, with a weak D call TRBD1 (5 bases). This CDR3 is 15 amino acids long. CDR1 and CDR2 (germline): SGDLS, YYNGEE. V shed 4 bases and J shed 14 bases, with 22 bases lying between them. CDR3 in DNA: TGTGCCAGCAGCCCCGACCAGGGCGGCCTGTCAGCCCTCCACTTT. This sequence encodes CASSPDQGGLSALHF.

This clone was observed once. Here the CDR3 reads CASSQPGQYSGNTIYF. DNA for the CDR3: TGCGCCAGCAGCCAACCGGGACAGTACTCTGGAAACACCATATATTTT. This rearrangement joins TRBV4-1 to TRBJ1-3, with 7 bases that match TRBD1. V was pared by 2 bases and J by 0 bases, with 4 bases of the junction left unmatched. The germline V gene has CDR1 MGHRA and CDR2 YSYEKL. This CDR3 region has 16 residues.

The CDR3: CASSFGAGGEKLFF. Written as DNA, the CDR3 is TGTGCCAGCAGCTTCGGGGCAGGGGGAGAAAAACTGTTTTTT. The chain uses TRBV5-6 and TRBJ1-4; 7 nucleotides line up with TRBD1. The CDR3 has 14 amino acids. Looked up from germline, CDR1 is SGHDT and CDR2 is YYEEEE. V trimming: 2 bases; J trimming: 8 bases; junction bases outside the gene matches: 6.

The V call is TRBV5-1, the J call TRBJ2-5; 7 positions agree with TRBD1. Germline assignment: CDR1 SGHRS and CDR2 YFSETQ. Losses at the gene ends were 5 bases for V and 5 bases for J; bases not matched to a gene: 9. This CDR3 has 14 residues. The CDR3 nucleotides are TGCGCCAGCAGTAATCACAGGGGCGCGGAGACCCAGTACTTC. Protein sequence: CASSNHRGAETQYF. Filled out from reference TRBV5-1 and TRBJ2-5, the complete variable domain reads KAGVTQTPRYLIKTRGQQVTLSCSPISGHRSVSWYQQTPGQGLQFLFEYFSETQRNKGNFPGRFSGRQFSNSRSEMNVSTLELGDSALYLCASSNHRGAETQYFGPGTRLLVL.